Listed below are T cell receptor beta chains from one sample, sequenced in a study of blood T cell repertoires in COVID-19. Using immunoSEQ multiplex PCR, the repertoire was profiled, and TCRdb retains in-frame clones only, with some absent. The sample lists about 210,000 clones; 70% to 90% were seen once. Sequenced material: peripheral blood. The receptors stem from a woman older than 75 with acute or convalescent COVID-19. The CDR3 runs from the conserved cysteine through the conserved F or W. D genes are given only for firm matches. Clone size is not always given. Where it is, it says once, few, many or a class for expanded clones.

j_call | v_call | d_call | clone_size | cdr3_nt | cdr3_aa
TRBJ1-4 | TRBV7-2 | - | - | TGTGCCAGCAGCTTACTAAGAGGGCAGGCCGGTGAAAAACTGTTTTTT | CASSLLRGQAGEKLFF
TRBJ1-1 | TRBV7-9 | TRBD1 | - | TGTGCCAGCAGCTTAAAGGGGACAGGGGCCTCCGCGGAAGCTTTCTTT | CASSLKGTGASAEAFF
TRBJ1-2 | TRBV27 | TRBD1 | - | TGTGCCAGCAGTCCATCCCGGGACAGGCCTAACTATGGCTACACCTTC | CASSPSRDRPNYGYTF
TRBJ2-7 | TRBV4-1 | TRBD1 | - | TGCGCCAGCAGCCGAGGGACAGCGGAACCTGACGAGCAGTACTTC | CASSRGTAEPDEQYF
TRBJ1-2 | TRBV28 | TRBD1 | - | TGTGCCAGCAGTACCCGACAGGGGCATGGCTACACCTTC | CASSTRQGHGYTF
TRBJ2-3 | TRBV6-6 | TRBD2 | - | TGTGCCAGCAGTTACGGGACTAACACAGATACGCAGTATTTT | CASSYGTNTDTQYF
TRBJ2-5 | TRBV2 | TRBD1 | - | TGTGCCAGCAGTGAGACTCGACAGGGGCCCATTTACTTC | CASSETRQGPIYF
TRBJ2-4 | TRBV6-7 | TRBD1 | - | TGTGCCAGCAGTTACTCGACAGGGTTCCCCAAAAACATTCAGTACTTC | CASSYSTGFPKNIQYF
TRBJ2-1 | TRBV28 | TRBD2 | - | TGTGCCAGCAGTCACTCTGGACTAGCGGGGAGGTACAATGAGCAGTTCTTC | CASSHSGLAGRYNEQFF
TRBJ2-7 | TRBV13 | TRBD2 | once | TGTGCCAGCAGCACTCCTAGCGGGGGGACGCACTTAAATCCCTGGCAGTACTTC | CASSTPSGGTHLNPWQYF
TRBJ2-3 | TRBV5-1 | TRBD2 | - | TGCGCCAGCAGAGAGCAGGCGGGAGGACCCACAGATACGCAGTATTTT | CASREQAGGPTDTQYF
TRBJ2-1 | TRBV7-2 | TRBD1 | once | TGTGCCAGCAGCTTAAGGTCGACAGGGGCGCTGGAATACAATGAGCAGTTCTTC | CASSLRSTGALEYNEQFF
TRBJ2-3 | TRBV9 | TRBD2 | - | TGTGCCAGCAGCGGATCGACTAGCGAACAAGATACGCAGTATTTT | CASSGSTSEQDTQYF
TRBJ2-7 | TRBV7-9 | TRBD2 | - | TGTGCCAGCAGCCAAACCTCTGCTACTAGCGGAACCTACGAGCAGTACTTC | CASSQTSATSGTYEQYF
TRBJ1-2 | TRBV29-1 | - | few | TGCAGCGTTGGTACAGGGAACTATGGCTACACCTTC | CSVGTGNYGYTF
TRBJ1-2 | TRBV6-1 | - | - | TGTGCCAGCAGTGAATTAAGGACAGCCTATGGCTACACCTTC | CASSELRTAYGYTF
TRBJ2-2 | TRBV9 | TRBD2 | - | TGTGCCAGCAGCGTAGGACTAGCGGGAGTCACCGGGGAGCTGTTTTTT | CASSVGLAGVTGELFF
TRBJ1-4 | TRBV6-5 | - | - | TGTGCCAGCAGCCTCAGTAATGAAAAACTGTTTTTT | CASSLSNEKLFF
TRBJ2-5 | TRBV30 | TRBD2 | - | TGTGCCTGGAGTACAACTAGCGAAGAGACCCAGTACTTC | CAWSTTSEETQYF
TRBJ2-7 | TRBV5-1 | TRBD1 | - | TGCGCCAGCAGCTCCGGACAGGGCTACTACGAGCAGTACTTC | CASSSGQGYYEQYF
TRBJ1-1 | TRBV9 | - | - | TGTGCCAGCAGCGTGGGACACGCGACCAACACTGAAGCTTTCTTT | CASSVGHATNTEAFF
TRBJ2-1 | TRBV18 | TRBD2 | few | TGTGCCAGCTCACCACCGGGACTAGCGGGAGGGCAGTTCTTC | CASSPPGLAGGQFF
TRBJ2-3 | TRBV7-7 | TRBD2 | - | TGTGCTAGCAGCTTGGGCGGGAGTGGTAGGACAGATACGCAGTATTTT | CASSLGGSGRTDTQYF
TRBJ1-1 | TRBV11-2 | - | - | TGTGCCAGCAGCTTAGACCCAGGGTACACTGAAGCTTTCTTT | CASSLDPGYTEAFF
TRBJ2-7 | TRBV6-5 | - | - | TGTGCCAGCAGTACCCGGAGAGGGATCCACGAGCAGTACTTC | CASSTRRGIHEQYF
TRBJ2-1 | TRBV3-1/TRBV3-2 | - | - | TGTGCCAGCAGCGCATCGGGAGTCTCTGAGCAGTTCTTC | CASSASGVSEQFF
TRBJ2-3 | TRBV30 | - | - | TGTGCCTGGAGTGTACTGGTAGATACGCAGTATTTT | CAWSVLVDTQYF
TRBJ1-6 | TRBV11-2 | - | - | TGTGCCAGCAGCTTAGAAAGGCAGGAATCCCTCCACTTT | CASSLERQESLHF
TRBJ2-3 | TRBV2 | TRBD2 | once | TGTGCCAGCAGTGAAGGGAAGCGGGAGTGGGGAGATACGCAGTATTTT | CASSEGKREWGDTQYF
TRBJ2-2 | TRBV11-3 | TRBD1 | - | TGTGCCAGCAGCCTAGAGGGACAGGGGGAGCTGTTTTTT | CASSLEGQGELFF